This T cell receptor beta chain stems from a study of T cells expressing NK-cell markers. After re-calling the 5' RACE reads, TCRdb lists one entry per CDR3 protein, DNA absent. This sample's table has about 370,000 distinct CDR3 sequences. CDR3 length: 18 residues. Germline CDR1 and CDR2: SGHTA and FQGTGA. The sequencing input was blood T cells: a sorted CD56 or NKG2C T cell subset, CD4+ or CD8+ T cells, or bulk PBMC T cells (not recorded which). The chain combines TRBV7-3 with TRBJ1-1. This TCR was recovered from a woman between 50 and 59 years old in good health. This CDR3 reads CASSLRPKGGFKNTEAFF.